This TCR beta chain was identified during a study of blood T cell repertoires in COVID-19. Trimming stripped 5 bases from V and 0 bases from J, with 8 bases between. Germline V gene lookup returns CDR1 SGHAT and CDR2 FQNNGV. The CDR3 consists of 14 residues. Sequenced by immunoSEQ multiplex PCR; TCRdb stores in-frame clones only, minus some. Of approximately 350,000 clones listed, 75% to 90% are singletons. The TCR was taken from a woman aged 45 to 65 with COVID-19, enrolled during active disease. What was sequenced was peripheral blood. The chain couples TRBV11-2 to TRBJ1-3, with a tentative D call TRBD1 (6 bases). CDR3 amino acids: CASSQTGSGNTIYF. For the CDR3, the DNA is TGTGCCAGCAGCCAGACAGGCTCTGGAAACACCATATATTTT.